This TCR beta chain was identified in a study of control samples from healthy donors and cancer patients. This table comes from immunoSEQ multiplex PCR, and its TCRdb copy is limited to in-frame clones, with some not included. The sample contains about 59,000 clones, 92% of which appear only once. Germline CDR1 SGHTA, CDR2 FQGNSA. The CDR3 sequence is 14 residues long. Trimming took 1 base from V and 1 from J, leaving 8 bases between them. The sequenced sample was PBMCs. The V and J genes are TRBV7-2 and TRBJ2-7; no clear D. This TCR was recovered from a man in his forties with colorectal cancer. The CDR3: CASSLVWGSYEQYF. The CDR3 coding sequence is TGTGCCAGCAGCTTAGTTTGGGGTTCCTACGAGCAGTACTTC.